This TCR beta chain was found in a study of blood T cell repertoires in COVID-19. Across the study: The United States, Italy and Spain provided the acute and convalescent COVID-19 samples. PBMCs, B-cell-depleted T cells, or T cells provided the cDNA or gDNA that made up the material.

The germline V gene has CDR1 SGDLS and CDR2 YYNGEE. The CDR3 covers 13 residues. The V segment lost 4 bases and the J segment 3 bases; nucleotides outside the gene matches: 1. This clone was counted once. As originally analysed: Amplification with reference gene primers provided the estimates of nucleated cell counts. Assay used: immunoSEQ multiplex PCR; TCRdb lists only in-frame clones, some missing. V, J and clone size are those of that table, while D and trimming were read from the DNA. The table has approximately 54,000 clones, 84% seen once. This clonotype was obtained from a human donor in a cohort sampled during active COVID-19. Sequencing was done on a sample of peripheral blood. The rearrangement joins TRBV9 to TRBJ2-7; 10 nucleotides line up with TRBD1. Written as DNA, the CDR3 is TGTGCCAGCAGCCGGACAGGGGGCTACGAGCAGTACTTC. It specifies CASSRTGGYEQYF.